These T cell receptor beta chains were read from a single sample in a study of blood T cell repertoires in COVID-19. The table came from immunoSEQ multiplex PCR; TCRdb's copy has only in-frame clones and leaves some out. The sample holds around 78,000 clones, around 91% seen once. The source material was peripheral blood. The source of these receptors is a woman aged 45-65 years in a cohort sampled during active COVID-19. CDR3s include the opening cysteine and the closing phenylalanine or tryptophan. A D gene is named only where the DNA matches it firmly. The size field is filled for only some rows; it gives once, few, many or a size class.

CDR3nt: TGTGCCATCAGTCACAGGGGGCAAAGCGGGGAGCTGTTTTTT
CDR3aa: CAISHRGQSGELFF
abundance: -
j_gene: TRBJ2-2
v_gene: TRBV10-3
d_gene: TRBD1

CDR3nt: TGTGCCAGCAGTCGACCCTCGGGGGGCGGGGAGCTGTTTTTT
CDR3aa: CASSRPSGGGELFF
abundance: -
j_gene: TRBJ2-2
v_gene: TRBV28
d_gene: TRBD2

CDR3nt: TGTGCCAGCACCCCTCGAGGGACAGTCTTCATGAGGAGCACTGAAGCTTTCTTT
CDR3aa: CASTPRGTVFMRSTEAFF
abundance: -
j_gene: TRBJ1-1
v_gene: TRBV6-2/TRBV6-3
d_gene: TRBD1

CDR3nt: TGTGCCAGCAGTTACTCGAAGGCAGTGATAGAGGCCTTC
CDR3aa: CASSYSKAVIEAF
abundance: -
j_gene: TRBJ1-2
v_gene: TRBV6-5
d_gene: -

CDR3nt: TGTGCCAGCAGTTCAAACTATGGCTACACCTTC
CDR3aa: CASSSNYGYTF
abundance: -
j_gene: TRBJ1-2
v_gene: TRBV12-3/TRBV12-4
d_gene: -

CDR3nt: TGTGCCAGCAGCCCGTACAGGCAAGAGACCCAGTACTTC
CDR3aa: CASSPYRQETQYF
abundance: -
j_gene: TRBJ2-5
v_gene: TRBV7-9
d_gene: -

CDR3nt: TGTGCCAGCAGCTTTGCGGCTAGCGGGATGTATACGCAGTATTTT
CDR3aa: CASSFAASGMYTQYF
abundance: -
j_gene: TRBJ2-3
v_gene: TRBV5-5
d_gene: TRBD2

CDR3nt: TGTGCCAGCAGCTTGGGCGGGACAGCGGGCGAAAAACTGTTTTTT
CDR3aa: CASSLGGTAGEKLFF
abundance: -
j_gene: TRBJ1-4
v_gene: TRBV5-4
d_gene: TRBD1

CDR3nt: TGCGCCAGCAGCTCGAAAGATACTCGGACTAGCGGGAGAATAGATGAGCAGTTCTTC
CDR3aa: CASSSKDTRTSGRIDEQFF
abundance: once
j_gene: TRBJ2-1
v_gene: TRBV5-1
d_gene: TRBD2

CDR3nt: TGTGCCAGCAGCGTGGGATGGACTAGCGGGAGTGATACGCAGTATTTT
CDR3aa: CASSVGWTSGSDTQYF
abundance: -
j_gene: TRBJ2-3
v_gene: TRBV9
d_gene: TRBD2

CDR3nt: TGTGCCAGCAGCTCAGGGGGCGCAGGCACTGAAGCTTTCTTT
CDR3aa: CASSSGGAGTEAFF
abundance: once
j_gene: TRBJ1-1
v_gene: TRBV7-3
d_gene: TRBD1

CDR3nt: TGTGCCGGCAGTTTCCCAGGGACAGGGAGGGAACGACTGTTTTTT
CDR3aa: CAGSFPGTGRERLFF
abundance: -
j_gene: TRBJ1-4
v_gene: TRBV28
d_gene: TRBD1

CDR3nt: TGTGCCAGCAGTAAGATCGGGGGCTCCTACGAGCAGTACTTC
CDR3aa: CASSKIGGSYEQYF
abundance: -
j_gene: TRBJ2-7
v_gene: TRBV6-5
d_gene: -

CDR3nt: TGTGCCAGCAGTTTATTTAAGCTTAGCAATCAGCCCCAGCATTTT
CDR3aa: CASSLFKLSNQPQHF
abundance: -
j_gene: TRBJ1-5
v_gene: TRBV28
d_gene: -

CDR3nt: TGCGCCAGCTTCCCGGGACTTACGTCCTACGAGCAGTACTTC
CDR3aa: CASFPGLTSYEQYF
abundance: -
j_gene: TRBJ2-7
v_gene: TRBV5-1
d_gene: -

CDR3nt: TGTGCCAGCAGCCTCGGACAGGGTACACGCGAGCAGTACTTC
CDR3aa: CASSLGQGTREQYF
abundance: -
j_gene: TRBJ2-7
v_gene: TRBV3-1/TRBV3-2
d_gene: TRBD1

CDR3nt: TGTGCCAGCAGCGCACACCCTTATAATTCACCCCTCCACTTT
CDR3aa: CASSAHPYNSPLHF
abundance: -
j_gene: TRBJ1-6
v_gene: TRBV7-2
d_gene: -

CDR3nt: TGCGCCAGCAGTGAGTCGACTCAGGGCTACAACACAGATACGCAGTATTTT
CDR3aa: CASSESTQGYNTDTQYF
abundance: -
j_gene: TRBJ2-3
v_gene: TRBV10-2
d_gene: -

CDR3nt: TGTGCCAGCAGCACCCCGGGACTAGCGGCAGATACGCAGTATTTT
CDR3aa: CASSTPGLAADTQYF
abundance: -
j_gene: TRBJ2-3
v_gene: TRBV9
d_gene: TRBD2

CDR3nt: TGTGCCAGCAGCTTAGATCGATCGACTAGACTCTACGAGCAGTACTTC
CDR3aa: CASSLDRSTRLYEQYF
abundance: -
j_gene: TRBJ2-7
v_gene: TRBV11-2
d_gene: -

CDR3nt: TGTGCCAGCAGCCGGACAGGCCTTAACACTGAAGCTTTCTTT
CDR3aa: CASSRTGLNTEAFF
abundance: -
j_gene: TRBJ1-1
v_gene: TRBV2
d_gene: TRBD1

CDR3nt: TGTGCCAGTAGTATAGTTCGAGGTTATAGCAATCAGCCCCAGCATTTT
CDR3aa: CASSIVRGYSNQPQHF
abundance: once
j_gene: TRBJ1-5
v_gene: TRBV19
d_gene: -

CDR3nt: TGTGCCAGCTCACCTGGGGGCTCGAACACTGAAGCTTTCTTT
CDR3aa: CASSPGGSNTEAFF
abundance: -
j_gene: TRBJ1-1
v_gene: TRBV18
d_gene: -

CDR3nt: TGTGCCAGCTATAGTCAGGGTCGGGAGACCCAGTACTTC
CDR3aa: CASYSQGRETQYF
abundance: -
j_gene: TRBJ2-5
v_gene: TRBV18
d_gene: -

CDR3nt: TGTGCCAGCAGCCTTATTTTAGATGAGCAGTTCTTC
CDR3aa: CASSLILDEQFF
abundance: -
j_gene: TRBJ2-1
v_gene: TRBV3-1/TRBV3-2
d_gene: -

CDR3nt: TGTGCCAGCTCAGTCGCCGGGACAGGGGACGAGCAGTACTTC
CDR3aa: CASSVAGTGDEQYF
abundance: -
j_gene: TRBJ2-7
v_gene: TRBV2
d_gene: TRBD1

CDR3nt: TGTGCCAGCAGCTTAGGGCAGTTGGGTGAGCAGTTCTTC
CDR3aa: CASSLGQLGEQFF
abundance: -
j_gene: TRBJ2-1
v_gene: TRBV7-3
d_gene: -

CDR3nt: TGCGCCAGCAGCCAAGGTACCTACAATGAGCAGTTCTTC
CDR3aa: CASSQGTYNEQFF
abundance: -
j_gene: TRBJ2-1
v_gene: TRBV4-1
d_gene: -

CDR3nt: TGTGCTAGCAGCTTAGGGAGCCAGGGGGCTGTGGAGACCCAGTACTTC
CDR3aa: CASSLGSQGAVETQYF
abundance: -
j_gene: TRBJ2-5
v_gene: TRBV7-7
d_gene: TRBD1

CDR3nt: TGCGCCAGCAGTGAGTCTGGTATGGGGATTTGGAGGTCCGGGGAGCTGTTTTTT
CDR3aa: CASSESGMGIWRSGELFF
abundance: -
j_gene: TRBJ2-2
v_gene: TRBV10-1
d_gene: -

CDR3nt: TGTGCCAGCCCGGACAGCTACTCTGGAAACACCATATATTTT
CDR3aa: CASPDSYSGNTIYF
abundance: -
j_gene: TRBJ1-3
v_gene: TRBV18
d_gene: -

CDR3nt: TGTGCAAGTCGACAGACTAGCGGCCCGAACACCGGGGAGCTGTTTTTT
CDR3aa: CASRQTSGPNTGELFF
abundance: -
j_gene: TRBJ2-2
v_gene: TRBV12-2
d_gene: -

CDR3nt: TGCGCCAGCAGCACCGACAGGGGCCAGCCCCAGCATTTT
CDR3aa: CASSTDRGQPQHF
abundance: -
j_gene: TRBJ1-5
v_gene: TRBV5-1
d_gene: TRBD1

CDR3nt: TGTGCCAGCAGTCCTTCGGGAGTAAAGCAGTACTTC
CDR3aa: CASSPSGVKQYF
abundance: -
j_gene: TRBJ2-7
v_gene: TRBV14
d_gene: -

CDR3nt: TGTGCCAGCGGGGGACTCCAAGTGAATTTT
CDR3aa: CASGGLQVNF
abundance: -
j_gene: TRBJ2-3
v_gene: TRBV3-1/TRBV3-2
d_gene: -

CDR3nt: TGTGCCACCTCCACAGGGGCTCAGCCCCAGCATTTT
CDR3aa: CATSTGAQPQHF
abundance: -
j_gene: TRBJ1-5
v_gene: TRBV24-1
d_gene: TRBD1

CDR3nt: TGCGCCAGCAGCTTGACCCCCGGGAACTACAATGAGCAGTTCTTC
CDR3aa: CASSLTPGNYNEQFF
abundance: -
j_gene: TRBJ2-1
v_gene: TRBV5-1
d_gene: -

CDR3nt: TGTGCCAGCAGTGCTCTGGCAGGGGTAGGGGATACGCAGTATTTT
CDR3aa: CASSALAGVGDTQYF
abundance: -
j_gene: TRBJ2-3
v_gene: TRBV2
d_gene: -

CDR3nt: TGTGCCAGTATGTCGCGCCCTGCTGACTATGGCTACACCTTC
CDR3aa: CASMSRPADYGYTF
abundance: -
j_gene: TRBJ1-2
v_gene: TRBV19
d_gene: -

CDR3nt: TGTGCCAACAGTTTAACTAGCACAGATACGCAGTATTTT
CDR3aa: CANSLTSTDTQYF
abundance: once
j_gene: TRBJ2-3
v_gene: TRBV28
d_gene: -